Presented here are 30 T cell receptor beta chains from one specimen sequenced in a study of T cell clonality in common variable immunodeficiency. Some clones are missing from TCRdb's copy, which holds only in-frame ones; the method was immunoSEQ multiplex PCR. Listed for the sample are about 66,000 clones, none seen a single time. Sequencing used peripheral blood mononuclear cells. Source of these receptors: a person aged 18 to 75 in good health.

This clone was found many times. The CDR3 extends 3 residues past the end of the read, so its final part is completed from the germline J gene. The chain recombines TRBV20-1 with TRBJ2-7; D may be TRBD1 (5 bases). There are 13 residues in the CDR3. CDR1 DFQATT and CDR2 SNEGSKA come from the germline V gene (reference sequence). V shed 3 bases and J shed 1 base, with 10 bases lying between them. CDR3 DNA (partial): TGCAGTGCTAGGCCAGGGTCATCCTACGAG. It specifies CSARPGSSYE. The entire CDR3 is CSARPGSSYEQYF.

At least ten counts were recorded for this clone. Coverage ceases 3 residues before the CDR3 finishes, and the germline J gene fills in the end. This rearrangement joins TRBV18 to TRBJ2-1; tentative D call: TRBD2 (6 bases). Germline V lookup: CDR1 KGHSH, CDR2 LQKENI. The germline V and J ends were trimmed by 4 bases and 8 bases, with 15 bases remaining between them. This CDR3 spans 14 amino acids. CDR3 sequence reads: CASSLGDSQDEQFF. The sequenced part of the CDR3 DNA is TGTGCCAGCTCACTCGGGGACTCCCAAGATGAG.

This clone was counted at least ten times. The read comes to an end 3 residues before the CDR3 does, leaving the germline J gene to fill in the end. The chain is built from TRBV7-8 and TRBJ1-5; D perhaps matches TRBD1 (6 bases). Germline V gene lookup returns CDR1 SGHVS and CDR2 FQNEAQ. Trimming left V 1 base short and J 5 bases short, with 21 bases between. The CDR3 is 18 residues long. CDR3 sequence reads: CASSLGALFRDNHQPQHF. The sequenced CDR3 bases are TGTGCCAGCAGCTTAGGGGCTTTGTTCCGGGACAACCATCAGCCC.

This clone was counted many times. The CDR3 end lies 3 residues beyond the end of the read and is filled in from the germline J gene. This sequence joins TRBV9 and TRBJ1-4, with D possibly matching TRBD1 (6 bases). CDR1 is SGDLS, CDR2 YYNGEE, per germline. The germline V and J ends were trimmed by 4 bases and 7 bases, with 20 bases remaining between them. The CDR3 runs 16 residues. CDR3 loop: CASSLRGGEGGEKLFF. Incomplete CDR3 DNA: TGTGCCAGCAGCCTTCGGGGGGGAGAAGGGGGTGAAAAA. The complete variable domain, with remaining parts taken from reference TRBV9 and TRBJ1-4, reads DSGVTQTPKHLITATGQRVTLRCSPRSGDLSVYWYQQSLDQGLQFLIQYYNGEERAKGNILERFSAQQFPDLHSELNLSSLELGDSALYFCASSLRGGEGGEKLFFGSGTQLSVL.

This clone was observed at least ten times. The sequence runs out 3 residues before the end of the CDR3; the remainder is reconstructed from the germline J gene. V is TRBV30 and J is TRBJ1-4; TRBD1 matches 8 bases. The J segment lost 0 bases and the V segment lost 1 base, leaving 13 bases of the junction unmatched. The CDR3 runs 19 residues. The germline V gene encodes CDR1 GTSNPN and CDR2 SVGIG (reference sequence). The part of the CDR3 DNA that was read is TGTGCCTGGAGTGCTAGAGGAGGACAGGGCTATGCAACTAATGAAAAA. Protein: CAWSARGGQGYATNEK. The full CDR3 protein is CAWSARGGQGYATNEKLFF.

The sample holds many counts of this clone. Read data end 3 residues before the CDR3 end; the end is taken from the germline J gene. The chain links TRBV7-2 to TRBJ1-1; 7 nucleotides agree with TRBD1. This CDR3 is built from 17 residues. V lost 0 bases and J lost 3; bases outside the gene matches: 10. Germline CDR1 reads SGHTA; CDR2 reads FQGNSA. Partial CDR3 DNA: TGTGCCAGCAGCTTAGCCCACGTCCGACAGGGAGACACTGAA. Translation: CASSLAHVRQGDTE. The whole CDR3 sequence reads CASSLAHVRQGDTEAFF. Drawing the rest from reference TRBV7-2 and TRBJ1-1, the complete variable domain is GAGVSQSPSNKVTEKGKDVELRCDPISGHTALYWYRQSLGQGLEFLIYFQGNSAPDKSGLPSDRFSAERTGGSVSTLTIQRTQQEDSAVYLCASSLAHVRQGDTEAFFGQGTRLTVV.

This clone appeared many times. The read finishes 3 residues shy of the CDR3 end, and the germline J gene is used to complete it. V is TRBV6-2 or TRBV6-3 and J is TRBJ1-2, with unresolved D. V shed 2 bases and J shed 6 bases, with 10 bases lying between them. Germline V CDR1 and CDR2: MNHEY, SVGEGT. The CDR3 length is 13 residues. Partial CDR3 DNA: TGTGCCAGCAGTTACCCAGGAAGGGATGGC. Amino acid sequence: CASSYPGRDG. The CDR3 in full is CASSYPGRDGYTF.

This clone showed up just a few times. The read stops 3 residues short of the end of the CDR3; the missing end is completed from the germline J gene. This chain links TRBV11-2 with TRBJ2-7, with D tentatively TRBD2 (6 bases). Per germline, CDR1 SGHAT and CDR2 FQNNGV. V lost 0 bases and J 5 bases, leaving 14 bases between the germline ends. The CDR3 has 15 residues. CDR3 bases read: TGTGCCAGCAGCTTAGAGCCCCGAGCGGGCCACGAG. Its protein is CASSLEPRAGHE. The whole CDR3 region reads CASSLEPRAGHEQYF.

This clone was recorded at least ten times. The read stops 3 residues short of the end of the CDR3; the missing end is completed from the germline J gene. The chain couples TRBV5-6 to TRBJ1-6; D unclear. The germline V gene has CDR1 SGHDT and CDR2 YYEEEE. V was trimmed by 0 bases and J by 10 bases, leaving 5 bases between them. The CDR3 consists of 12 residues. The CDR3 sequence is CASSLGRSPLHF. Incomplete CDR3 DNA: TGTGCCAGCAGCTTGGGGCGGTCACCC.

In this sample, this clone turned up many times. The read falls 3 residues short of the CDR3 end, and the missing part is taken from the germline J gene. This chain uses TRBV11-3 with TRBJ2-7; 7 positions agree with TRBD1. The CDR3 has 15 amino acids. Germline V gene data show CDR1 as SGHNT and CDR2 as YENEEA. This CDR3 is CASRSILTGTYEQYF. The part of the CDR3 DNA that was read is TGTGCAAGTCGCTCAATCCTGACAGGGACCTACGAG.

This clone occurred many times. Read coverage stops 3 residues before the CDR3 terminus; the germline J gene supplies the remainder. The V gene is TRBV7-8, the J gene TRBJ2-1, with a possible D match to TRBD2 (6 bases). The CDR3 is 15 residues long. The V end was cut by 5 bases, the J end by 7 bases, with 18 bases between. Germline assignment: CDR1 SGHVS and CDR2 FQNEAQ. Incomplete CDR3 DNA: TGTGCCAGCAGCCAGAACCTGGGGAGCGGGAATGAG. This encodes CASSQNLGSGNE. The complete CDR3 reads CASSQNLGSGNEQFF.

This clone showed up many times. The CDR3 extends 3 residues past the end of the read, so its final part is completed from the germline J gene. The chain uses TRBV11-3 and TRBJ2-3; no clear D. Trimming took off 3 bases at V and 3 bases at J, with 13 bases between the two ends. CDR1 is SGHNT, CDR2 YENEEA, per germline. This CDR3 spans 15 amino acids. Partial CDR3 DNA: TGTGCCAGCAGCTTTTCCGGAGTCGGGACAGATACG. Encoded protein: CASSFSGVGTDT. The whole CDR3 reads CASSFSGVGTDTQYF.

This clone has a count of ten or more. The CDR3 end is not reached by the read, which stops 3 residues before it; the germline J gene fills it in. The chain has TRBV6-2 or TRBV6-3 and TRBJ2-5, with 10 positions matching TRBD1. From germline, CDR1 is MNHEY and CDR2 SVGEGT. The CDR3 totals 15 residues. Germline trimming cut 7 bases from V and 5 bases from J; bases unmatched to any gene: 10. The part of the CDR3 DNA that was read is TGTGCCAGCACCCATTCGACAGGGGGCCGGGAGACC. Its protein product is CASTHSTGGRET. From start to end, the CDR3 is CASTHSTGGRETQYF.

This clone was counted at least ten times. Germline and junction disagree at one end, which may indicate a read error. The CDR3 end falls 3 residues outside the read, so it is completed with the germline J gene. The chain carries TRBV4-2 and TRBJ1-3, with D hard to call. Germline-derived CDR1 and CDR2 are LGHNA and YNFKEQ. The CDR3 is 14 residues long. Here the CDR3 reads CASSQQSSGNTIYF. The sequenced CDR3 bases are TGCGCCAGCAGCCAACAGAGCTCTGGAAACACC.

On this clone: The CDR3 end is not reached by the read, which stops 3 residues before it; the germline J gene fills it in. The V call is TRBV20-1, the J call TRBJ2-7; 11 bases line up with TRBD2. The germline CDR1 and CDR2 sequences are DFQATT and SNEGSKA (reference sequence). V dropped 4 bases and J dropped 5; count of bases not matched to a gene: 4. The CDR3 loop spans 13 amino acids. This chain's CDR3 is CSATSGRSDEQYF. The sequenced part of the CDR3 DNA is TGCAGTGCTACTAGCGGGAGGTCCGACGAG.

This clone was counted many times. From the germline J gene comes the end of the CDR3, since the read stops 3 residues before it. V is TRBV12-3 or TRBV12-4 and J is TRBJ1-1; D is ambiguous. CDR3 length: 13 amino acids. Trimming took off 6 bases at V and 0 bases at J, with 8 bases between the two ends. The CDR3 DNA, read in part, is TGTGCCAGCAGGTTACAGATGAACACTGAA. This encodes CASRLQMNTE. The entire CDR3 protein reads CASRLQMNTEAFF.

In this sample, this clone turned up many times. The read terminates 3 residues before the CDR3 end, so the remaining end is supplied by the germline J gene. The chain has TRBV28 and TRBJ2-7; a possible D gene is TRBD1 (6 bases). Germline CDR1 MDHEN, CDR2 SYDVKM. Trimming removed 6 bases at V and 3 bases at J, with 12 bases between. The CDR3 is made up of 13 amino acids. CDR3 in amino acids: CASRTDRNYEQYF. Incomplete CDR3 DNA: TGTGCCAGCAGAACGGACAGAAACTACGAG.

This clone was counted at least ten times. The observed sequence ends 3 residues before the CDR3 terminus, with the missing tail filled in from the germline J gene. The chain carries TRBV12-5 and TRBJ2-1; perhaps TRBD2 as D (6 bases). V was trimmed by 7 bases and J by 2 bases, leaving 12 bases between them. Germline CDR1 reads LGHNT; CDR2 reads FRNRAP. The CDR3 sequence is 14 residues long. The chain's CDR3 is CASETGGPYNEQFF. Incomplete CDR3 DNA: TGTGCTAGTGAGACCGGGGGACCCTACAATGAG.

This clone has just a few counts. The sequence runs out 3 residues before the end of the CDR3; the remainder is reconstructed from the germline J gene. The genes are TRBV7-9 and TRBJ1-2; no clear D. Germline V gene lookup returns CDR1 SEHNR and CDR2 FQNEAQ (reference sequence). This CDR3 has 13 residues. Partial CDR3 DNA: TGTGCCAGCAGCTTAGAAGTCAAAAACATC. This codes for CASSLEVKNI. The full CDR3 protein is CASSLEVKNIYTF.

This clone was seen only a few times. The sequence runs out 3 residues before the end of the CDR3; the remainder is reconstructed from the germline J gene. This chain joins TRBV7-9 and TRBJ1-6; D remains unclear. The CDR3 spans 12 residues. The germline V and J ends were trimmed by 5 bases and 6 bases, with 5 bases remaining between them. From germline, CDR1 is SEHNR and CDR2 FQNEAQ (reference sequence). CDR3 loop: CASSPINSPLHF. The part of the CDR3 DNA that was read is TGTGCCAGCAGCCCAATTAATTCACCC.

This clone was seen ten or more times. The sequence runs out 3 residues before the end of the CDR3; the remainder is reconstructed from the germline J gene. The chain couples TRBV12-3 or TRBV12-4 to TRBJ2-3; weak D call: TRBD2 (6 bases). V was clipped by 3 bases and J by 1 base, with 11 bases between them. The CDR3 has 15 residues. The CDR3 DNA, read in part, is TGTGCCAGCAGTTTTCTTAGCGGTCGCACAGATACG. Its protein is CASSFLSGRTDT. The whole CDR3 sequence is CASSFLSGRTDTQYF.

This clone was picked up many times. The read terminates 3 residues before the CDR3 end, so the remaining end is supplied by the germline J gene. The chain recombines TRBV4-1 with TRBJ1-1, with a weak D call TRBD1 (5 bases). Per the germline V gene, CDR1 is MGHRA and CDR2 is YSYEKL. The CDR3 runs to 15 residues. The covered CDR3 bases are TGCGCCAGCAGCCAAGAGGGACTAGCGGGAGGGCCG. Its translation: CASSQEGLAGGP. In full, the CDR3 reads CASSQEGLAGGPAFF.

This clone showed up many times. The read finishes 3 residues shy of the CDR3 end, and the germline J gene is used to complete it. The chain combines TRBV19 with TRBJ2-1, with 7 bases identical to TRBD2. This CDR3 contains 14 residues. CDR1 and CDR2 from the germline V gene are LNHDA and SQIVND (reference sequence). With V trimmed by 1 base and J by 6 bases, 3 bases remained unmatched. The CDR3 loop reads CASSIGTSINEQFF. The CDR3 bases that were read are TGTGCCAGTAGTATAGGGACTAGTATCAATGAG.

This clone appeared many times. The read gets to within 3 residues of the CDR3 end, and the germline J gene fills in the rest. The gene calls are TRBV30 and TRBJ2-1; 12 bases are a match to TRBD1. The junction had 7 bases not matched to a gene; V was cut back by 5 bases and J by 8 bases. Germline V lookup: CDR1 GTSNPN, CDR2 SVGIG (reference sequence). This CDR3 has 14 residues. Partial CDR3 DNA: TGTGCCTGGGGAAAGGGACAGGGGGCTGATGAG. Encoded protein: CAWGKGQGADE. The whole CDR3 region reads CAWGKGQGADEQFF.

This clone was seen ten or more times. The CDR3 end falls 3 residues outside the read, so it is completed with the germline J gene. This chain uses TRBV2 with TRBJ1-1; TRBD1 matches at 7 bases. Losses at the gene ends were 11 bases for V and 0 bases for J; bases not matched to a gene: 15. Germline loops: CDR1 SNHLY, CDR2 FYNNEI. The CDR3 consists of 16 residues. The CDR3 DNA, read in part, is TGTGCCGCCCTCCGGACAGGACGCGACATGAACACTGAA. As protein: CAALRTGRDMNTE. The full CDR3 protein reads CAALRTGRDMNTEAFF.

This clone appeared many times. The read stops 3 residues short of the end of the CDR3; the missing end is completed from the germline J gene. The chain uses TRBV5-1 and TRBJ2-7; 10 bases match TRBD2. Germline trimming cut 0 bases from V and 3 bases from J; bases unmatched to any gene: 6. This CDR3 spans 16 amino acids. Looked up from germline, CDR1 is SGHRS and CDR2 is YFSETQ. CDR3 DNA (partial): TGCGCCAGCAGCTTGGTTAGCGGGAGGCCGATCTACGAG. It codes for CASSLVSGRPIYE. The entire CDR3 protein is CASSLVSGRPIYEQYF.

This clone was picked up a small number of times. CDR3 sequence reads: CASSPQTGRGTEAFF. CDR3 DNA (partial): TGTGCCAGCTCACCACAAACAGGGCGAGGGACTGAA. The J gene is TRBJ1-1, the V gene TRBV18; maybe TRBD1 (6 bases). The CDR3 end is not reached by the read, which stops 3 residues before it; the germline J gene fills it in. V dropped 1 base and J dropped 5 bases, with 14 bases sitting between them. The CDR3 length is 15 residues. Germline V CDR1 and CDR2: KGHSH, LQKENI.

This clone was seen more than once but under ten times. The sequenced part of the CDR3 DNA is TGTGCCAGCAGCTTAGAGCCTACCGGGGAG. Translated: CASSLEPTGE. The CDR3 in its entirety is CASSLEPTGELFF. This chain joins TRBV11-1 and TRBJ2-2; D not resolved. With the read ending 3 residues before the CDR3 end, the germline J gene is used to fill in that end. V was cut by 1 base and J by 5 bases, with 5 bases left in between. The germline V gene encodes CDR1 SGHAT and CDR2 FQDESV (reference sequence). This CDR3 has 13 residues. The entire variable domain, with the rest obtained from reference TRBV11-1 and TRBJ2-2, is as follows: EAEVAQSPRYKITEKSQAVAFWCDPISGHATLYWYRQILGQGPELLVQFQDESVVDDSQLPKDRFSAERLKGVDSTLKIQPAELGDSAMYLCASSLEPTGELFFGEGSRLTVL.

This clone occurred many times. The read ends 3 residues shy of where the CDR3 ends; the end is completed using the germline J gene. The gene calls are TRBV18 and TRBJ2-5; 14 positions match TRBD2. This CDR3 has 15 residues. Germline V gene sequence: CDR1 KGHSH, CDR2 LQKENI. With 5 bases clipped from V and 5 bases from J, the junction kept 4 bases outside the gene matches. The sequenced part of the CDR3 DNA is TGTGCCAGCTCAAAAGGGACTAGCGGGAGTGAGACC. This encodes CASSKGTSGSET. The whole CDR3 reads CASSKGTSGSETQYF.

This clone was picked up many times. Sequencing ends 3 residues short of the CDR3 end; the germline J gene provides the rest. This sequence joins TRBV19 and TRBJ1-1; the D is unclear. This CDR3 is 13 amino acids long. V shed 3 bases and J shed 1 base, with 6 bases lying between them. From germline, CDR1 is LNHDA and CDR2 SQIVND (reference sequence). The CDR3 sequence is CASSISGNTEAFF. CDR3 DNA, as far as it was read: TGTGCCAGTAGTATCTCAGGGAACACTGAA.